This section outlines one T cell receptor (beta chain) sequence together with its context. Its recognized antigen is unknown. Base qualities are not at hand, and no much larger clone is one base apart. The cohort was made up of 666 healthy bone marrow donors. All cohort members were sampled while nominally healthy, although unrecorded immune exposures were likely present. The donor tested CMV seropositive, placing the donor among the roughly 300 seropositive members of the cohort. A peripheral blood sample was provided by each donor, and peripheral blood mononuclear cells were used for TCR beta sequencing. The Qiagen DNeasy Blood Extraction Kit was used to extract genomic DNA from the blood cell samples. The source of the sample is a study of cytomegalovirus exposure and HLA in healthy donors (dated by TCRdb to 2017 to 2019). Some background on the complete study: An earlier analysis of fewer than 750 of the donors reported about 300 Gb of sequence data and 95 million to 140 million unique TCR beta sequences obtained from approximately 180 million T cells. To predict cytomegalovirus infection status, the study brought together high-throughput TCR immunosequencing, statistical association of individual TCRs with disease status, and machine learning. In addition to the first cohort of approximately 650 subjects, a separate validation cohort of about 120 different subjects was used. In the later analysis, no new phenotypic data were used to find candidate immune exposures; instead, reliance was placed on TCR beta sequences and their occurrence across donors. Of the approximately 400 genotyped donors, approximately 83% fell in the genetic ancestry cluster associated with self-reported Caucasian donors. Both class I and class II loci were covered by HLA typing, at four-digit resolution. To study patterns of TCR occurrence, a later analysis re-analyzed previously published TCR beta repertoires from 650 to 750 donors and added high-resolution HLA genotyping. An early release covering roughly 640 HLA-typed donors comprised approximately 300 gigabases of sequencing data and tens of millions of unique TCR sequences. Among over 350 genotyped donors of the cohort, an average of approximately 240,000 unique TCR beta nucleotide sequences were sequenced per donor, roughly 20% of them non-productive. A later genetic analysis used genome-wide SNP genotypes for about three fifths of the 666 donors, treating that subset as a discovery cohort. The study aimed to test whether cataloging public T cell receptors could reveal signatures of past pathogen exposure. The T cell repertoires of 550 to 850 subjects were profiled by immunosequencing and related to cytomegalovirus serostatus. Alongside the repertoire data, information on donor age, sex, ethnicity and CMV serostatus was compiled. All discovery cohort repertoires had been generated on a single sequencing platform. Because of strong linkage in the cohort, roughly five DR-DQ haplotypes were treated as single units for association and clustering. An earlier analysis of 587 of the donors used high-throughput TCR beta sequencing to judge whether each TCR beta V gene segment behaved as functional or pseudogenic. The number of donors typed differed by locus, with roughly 620-640 for A, B, C, DRB1 and DQB1, around 560 for DQA1, 600 to 610 for DPA1, and about 450 for DPB1.

Libraries came from the immunoSEQ multiplex PCR assay. For the multiplex PCR, a mixture combining 60 forward primers for TCR Vbeta segments and 13 reverse primers for TCR Jbeta segments was used. A multiplex PCR assay on genomic DNA amplified the CDR3 region of rearranged TCR beta genes. The Illumina HiSeq System was used to sequence the amplified TCR beta libraries as 87-base-pair reads. In the paper's pipeline: Across the roughly 600 repertoires, a later analysis counted some 81 million unique TCR beta chains, roughly 11 million of which were shared by at least two donors. A nearest-neighbor algorithm error-corrected the raw reads and collapsed the reads into unique sequences, merging closely related sequences to remove PCR and sequencing errors. To assign V, D and J gene segments, CDR3 sequences were aligned to IMGT reference sequences. For a sequence to be retained, a match of at least six nucleotides to both a V gene segment and a J gene segment was required. Rearrangements were called productive when the CDR3 lacked stop codons and stayed in frame with V and J; all others were non-productive. Following IMGT convention, CDR3 was defined as the stretch from the second conserved V-encoded cysteine up to the conserved J-encoded phenylalanine. In an earlier analysis of around 570 of the donors, sequences lacking an unambiguous match to a single V gene segment were excluded. In an earlier analysis of approximately 590 of the donors, V segments were called functional above 56.7% productive rearrangements and were called segregating when the between-donor standard deviation exceeded 5%. A statistical classification framework was developed to diagnose cytomegalovirus status using the catalog of TCR beta chain sequences. V and J gene assignment, in a later analysis, came from comparing TCR nucleotide sequences with IMGT/GENE-DB human TR gene sequences. A later analysis assigned CDR3 sequences and most-parsimonious VDJ recombination scenarios with the TCRdist pipeline. In a later analysis, each TCR beta chain was defined by its CDR3 amino acid sequence together with its V-gene family, and reads lacking a unique V-gene family were excluded. A later analysis removed over 500 highly shared, low-generation-probability nucleotide sequences to deal with suspected cross-contamination and a sequencing artifact. For each public chain, a later analysis derived a clonal expansion index from normalized ranks of inferred template counts within each repertoire. In a later analysis, generation probabilities were computed with a VDJ recombination model fitted to out-of-frame rearrangements, and the resulting probabilities were checked against IGoR. A later analysis scored TCR-TCR, TCR-HLA and TCR-CMV co-occurrence with hypergeometric tests, applying a repertoire-size bias correction to TCR pairs. False discovery rates were estimated in a later analysis by permuting HLA or CMV assignments 20 times. A later analysis grouped co-occurring TCRs with DBSCAN, adding TCRdist sequence similarity when clustering within HLA-allele-positive subsets. Co-occurrence clustering excluded repertoires with fewer than 30,000 or more than 120,000 public chains, plus five with anomalous nucleotide sharing. TCRdb stores this immuneACCESS table with in-frame sequences only. Part of the clones is absent; in the studies checked, under half of the shortfall reflects unresolved V genes, and no reason is known for the rest. That table supplies the V and J calls and clone size; D and trimming were determined from the DNA. In all, the sample holds around 130,000 clones, and about 8.6% of those were seen once. Of the sample, about 6% falls within the top ten clones.

Results and caveats for the whole study, not just this receptor: A later analysis reported that several top co-occurrence clusters appeared linked to parvovirus B19, influenza, CMV and Epstein-Barr virus. Most TCR sequences were observed very rarely across donors, whereas some public TCRs were present in many individuals. In both the original and validation cohorts, the classifier was reported to diagnose cytomegalovirus status with high specificity and sensitivity. A later analysis associated about 17,000 TCR beta sequences with specific HLA alleles at a false discovery rate of 0.05. Because counts were too low, seventeen rarely observed V segments, including chromosome 9 orphons, were left out of the earlier analysis of approximately 580 of the donors. An association between a missense DCLRE1C variant and V-gene and J-gene trimming of TCR beta chains was found in a later genetic analysis and replicated in an independent cohort. The authors suggested that the approach could potentially be extended to other disease states and immunological phenotypes. When HLA alleles, especially DR and DQ, strongly co-occurred, attributing TCR associations to individual alleles was difficult. The presence/absence analyses assumed that sequencing depth was roughly uniform across donors, and that assumption may not be true. Correlated functional status among segregating V segments might reflect linkage disequilibrium, but an unknown experimental factor could not be ruled out. An earlier analysis of some 560 of the donors showed that most TCR beta V segments appeared in productive rearrangements either about 90% or about 30% of the time, which broadly matched IMGT annotations. A further reported finding was that TCR beta sequences accurately predicted the HLA-A and HLA-B alleles for most subjects in the first cohort. A total of about 180 TCR beta chains were listed by the study as associated with cytomegalovirus. In vitro tests confirmed that a few of the cytomegalovirus-associated TCR beta chains recognize cytomegalovirus antigens. HLA typing was unavailable for some donors at each locus, so association tests used only the typed subset. In a later analysis, the rate of TCR association differed among HLA loci, with DRB1 alleles having the most associated TCRs and HLA-C alleles having the fewest. CMV serostatus was the only immune exposure information available for the cohort. In a later analysis, HLA-associated TCR beta chains were found to be more clonally expanded and to have lower generation probabilities than equally common non-associated chains. A group of highly shared sequence variants was considered likely to be a technical artifact of the sequencing pipeline. In a later analysis, most CMV-associated TCR beta chains were found to appear HLA-restricted, with HLA associations seemingly driven largely by CMV exposure. Compared with the approximately 670-donor mean, donors in an Asian-associated ancestry cluster had fewer N-insertions in productive TCRs, according to a later genetic analysis. Only TCR beta chains were sequenced in this cohort, and the absence of alpha or paired-chain data limited detectable features.

The material sequenced was PBMCs. This receptor was taken from a woman between 35 and 50 years old in good health and CMV-seropositive.

In nucleotides, the sequence is TGTGCCAGCAGCTTTTGTGGCCTAGCGACATTTACTAGCACAGATACGCAGTATTTT. It translates to CASSFCGLATFTSTDTQYF. Recombination linked TRBV12-1 to TRBJ2-3; the D segment call TRBD2 is taken from the table without a DNA check. TRBV12-1 is labeled a pseudogene. The CDR3 goes from the cysteine to the phenylalanine over 19 residues. Just CDR3 DNA is preserved here, 57 bases in frame from base 1.